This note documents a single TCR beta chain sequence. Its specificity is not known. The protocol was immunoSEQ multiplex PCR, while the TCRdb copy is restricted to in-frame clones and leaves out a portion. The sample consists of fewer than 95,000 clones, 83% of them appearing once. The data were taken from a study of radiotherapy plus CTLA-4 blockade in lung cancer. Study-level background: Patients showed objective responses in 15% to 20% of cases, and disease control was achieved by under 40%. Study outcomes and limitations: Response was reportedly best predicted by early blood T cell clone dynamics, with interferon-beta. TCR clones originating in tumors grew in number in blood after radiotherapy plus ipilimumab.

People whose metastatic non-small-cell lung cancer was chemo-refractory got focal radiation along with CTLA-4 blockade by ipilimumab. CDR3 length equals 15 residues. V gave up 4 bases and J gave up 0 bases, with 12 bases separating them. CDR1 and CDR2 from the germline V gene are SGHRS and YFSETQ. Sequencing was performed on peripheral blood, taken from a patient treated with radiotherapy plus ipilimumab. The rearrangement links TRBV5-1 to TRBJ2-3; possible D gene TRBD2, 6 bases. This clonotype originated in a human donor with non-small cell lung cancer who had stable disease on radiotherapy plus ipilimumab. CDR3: CASSTTRGSTDTQYF. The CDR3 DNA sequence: TGCGCCAGCAGCACGACTAGAGGGAGCACAGATACGCAGTATTTT.